The 10 T cell receptor beta chains in this list originate from one sample, sequenced in a study of shared clonotypes between healthy human individuals. TCRdb's copy holds only in-frame clones and misses some; the assay was immunoSEQ multiplex PCR. Of roughly 500,000 clones listed, around 79% are singletons. The sequencing sample was made of PBMCs. The receptor set was obtained from a woman aged 40 to 49 in good health. Some clones in this sample may be carry-over from other donors' samples.

This rearrangement joins TRBV5-6 to TRBJ2-2; TRBD2 matches at 8 bases. Unmatched junction bases numbered 10, after V lost 4 bases and J lost 5 bases. The CDR3 totals 16 residues. Germline CDR1 SGHDT, CDR2 YYEEEE. CDR3 nucleotide sequence: TGTGCCAGCAGCCCGACCGGGAGGGGTTTAACCGGGGAGCTGTTTTTT. Protein product: CASSPTGRGLTGELFF.

The chain is built from TRBV27 and TRBJ1-1; TRBD1 might be the D (6 bases). Germline loops: CDR1 MNHEY, CDR2 SMNVEV (reference sequence). The CDR3 loop spans 14 amino acids. The V end lost 3 bases, the J end lost 6 bases, and 14 bases lay between the germline ends. The CDR3 protein is CASSFRGGAAEAFF. The CDR3 region has the DNA TGTGCCAGCAGTTTTAGGGGGGGCGCGGCTGAAGCTTTCTTT.

This clone was recorded many times. The chain employs TRBV29-1 and TRBJ2-2, with D uncertain. V was clipped by 2 bases and J by 5 bases, with 9 bases between them. Germline CDR1 and CDR2: SQVTM and ANQGSEA. The CDR3 sequence is 13 residues long. Here the CDR3 DNA reads TGCAGCGTTGAAATAGGGTTAACCGGGGAGCTGTTTTTT. It translates to CSVEIGLTGELFF.

The V gene is TRBV7-2, the J gene TRBJ2-5; D is possibly TRBD2 (7 bases). The V gene's germline CDR1 is SGHTA and CDR2 FQGNSA. Trimming removed 5 bases from V and 4 bases from J, with 17 bases in between. This CDR3 comprises 15 residues. The CDR3 here is CASSPLAGAGETQYF. The DNA for the CDR3 is TGTGCCAGCAGCCCGCTGGCGGGGGCGGGAGAGACCCAGTACTTC.

This clone was counted only a few times. CDR3 loop: CASRQVGGNQPQHF. In DNA, the CDR3 is TGTGCCAGTAGACAGGTTGGGGGCAATCAGCCCCAGCATTTT. The chain couples TRBV19 to TRBJ1-5; D is possibly TRBD1 (5 bases). Deletions cut 6 bases from V and 2 bases from J, with 11 bases between. The V gene's germline CDR1 is LNHDA and CDR2 SQIVND (reference sequence). This CDR3 spans 14 amino acids.

In this sample, this clone turned up a few times. The chain recombines TRBV28 with TRBJ1-1; D unclear. Germline assignment: CDR1 MDHEN and CDR2 SYDVKM. CDR3 length equals 15 residues. The V and J ends lost 2 bases and 0 bases respectively, with 10 bases between them. CDR3 nucleotide sequence: TGTGCCAGCAGTTTAACGGGCAGGATGAACACTGAAGCTTTCTTT. Protein sequence: CASSLTGRMNTEAFF.

This clone has more than one count but fewer than ten. Other DNA sequences in the same sample also yield this CDR3. The chain recombines TRBV18 with TRBJ2-1; D unclear. The germline CDR1 and CDR2 sequences are KGHSH and LQKENI. This CDR3 comprises 11 residues. V was pared by 3 bases and J by 7 bases, with 4 bases between. CDR3: CASSPGNEQFF. The CDR3 DNA follows: TGTGCCAGCTCACCCGGGAATGAGCAGTTCTTC.

V usage is TRBV10-3 and J usage is TRBJ1-2; D call uncertain. The germline V and J ends were trimmed by 6 bases and 4 bases, with 15 bases remaining between them. Germline values: CDR1 ENHRY, CDR2 SYGVKD. The CDR3 extends over 14 amino acids. CDR3 protein: CAISTSKGGYGYTF. For the CDR3, the DNA is TGTGCCATCAGCACGAGTAAGGGTGGCTATGGCTACACCTTC.

The genes are TRBV5-1 and TRBJ2-7; 14 bases are shared with TRBD2. Looked up from germline, CDR1 is SGHRS and CDR2 is YFSETQ. V lost 3 bases, J lost 7 bases, and 9 bases stayed unmatched. The CDR3 runs 16 residues. The DNA of the CDR3 is TGCGCCAGCAGCTCTTCCGCCGGGACTAGCGGGGGAGAGCAGTACTTC. It encodes CASSSSAGTSGGEQYF.

The chain combines TRBV4-3 with TRBJ2-3; possibly TRBD2 for D (5 bases). The V end was cut by 0 bases, the J end by 1 base, with 11 bases between. This CDR3 region has 16 residues. In germline, CDR1 is LGHNA, CDR2 YSLEER. The CDR3 spells CASSQELAGGTDTQYF. The CDR3 DNA reads TGCGCCAGCAGCCAAGAGTTGGCGGGCGGCACAGATACGCAGTATTTT.